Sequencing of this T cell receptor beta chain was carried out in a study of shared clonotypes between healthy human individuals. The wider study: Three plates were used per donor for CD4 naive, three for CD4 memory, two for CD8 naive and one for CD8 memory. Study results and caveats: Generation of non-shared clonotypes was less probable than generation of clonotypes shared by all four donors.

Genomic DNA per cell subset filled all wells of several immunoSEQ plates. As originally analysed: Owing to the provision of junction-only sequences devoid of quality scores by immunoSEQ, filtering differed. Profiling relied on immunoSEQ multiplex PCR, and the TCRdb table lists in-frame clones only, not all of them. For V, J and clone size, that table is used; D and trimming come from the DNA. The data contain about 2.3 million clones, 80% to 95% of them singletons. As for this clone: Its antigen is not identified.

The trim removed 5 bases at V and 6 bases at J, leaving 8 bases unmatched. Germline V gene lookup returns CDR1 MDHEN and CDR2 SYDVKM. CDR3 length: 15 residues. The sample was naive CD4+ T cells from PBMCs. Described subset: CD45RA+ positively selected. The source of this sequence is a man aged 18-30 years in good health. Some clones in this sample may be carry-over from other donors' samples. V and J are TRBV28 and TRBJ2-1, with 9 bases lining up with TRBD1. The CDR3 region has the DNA TGTGCCAGCAGTCTCCCGGGACAGGGATCCAATGAGCAGTTCTTC. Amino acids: CASSLPGQGSNEQFF.